The 23 T cell receptor beta chains listed next were all sequenced from one sample in a study of tumor-infiltrating lymphocytes in localized non-small cell lung cancer. TCRdb keeps only in-frame clones here, not all; method: immunoSEQ multiplex PCR. The repertoire holds roughly 13,000 clones, around four fifths seen once, with more than 13% in the top ten. Sequenced sample: uninvolved lung tissue not adjacent to the tumor. All receptors derive from a human donor with non-small cell lung cancer.

This chain uses TRBV19 with TRBJ1-1; no reliable D call. The CDR3 covers 13 residues. Germline values: CDR1 LNHDA, CDR2 SQIVND (reference sequence). V was shortened by 7 bases and J by 3 bases, with 12 bases between the two germline ends. CDR3 region: CASKSLRYTEAFF. CDR3 nucleotide sequence: TGTGCCAGTAAGAGTCTTAGGTACACTGAAGCTTTCTTT.

The rearrangement uses TRBV11-2 and TRBJ1-1, with D unclear. From germline, CDR1 is SGHAT and CDR2 FQNNGV. V lost 1 base and J 0 bases, leaving 3 bases between the germline ends. This CDR3 is 13 amino acids long. CDR3 in amino acids: CASSLVVNTEAFF. In nucleotides, the CDR3 is TGTGCCAGCAGCTTAGTGGTGAACACTGAAGCTTTCTTT.

The V and J genes are TRBV5-1 and TRBJ2-2; D gene ambiguous. Trimming stripped 0 bases from V and 2 bases from J, with 11 bases between. CDR1 is SGHRS, CDR2 YFSETQ, per germline. The length of the CDR3 is 16 residues. The CDR3 bases are TGCGCCAGCAGCTTGGAAGTACTCACAAACACCGGGGAGCTGTTTTTT. Translating gives CASSLEVLTNTGELFF.

This chain joins TRBV10-1 and TRBJ1-5; D perhaps matches TRBD1 (6 bases). The CDR3 runs to 13 residues. Per the germline V gene, CDR1 is WNHNN and CDR2 is SYGVQD (reference sequence). V dropped 8 bases and J dropped 2 bases, with 10 bases sitting between them. CDR3 nucleotide sequence: TGCGCCAGCGGACAGACGGGCAATCAGCCCCAGCATTTT. Its protein is CASGQTGNQPQHF.

This sequence joins TRBV4-1 and TRBJ1-6; D is possibly TRBD1 (5 bases). The V end lost 0 bases, the J end lost 6 bases, and 12 bases lay between the germline ends. This CDR3 comprises 16 residues. Germline V gene data show CDR1 as MGHRA and CDR2 as YSYEKL. CDR3 residues: CASSQDYPQGNSPLHF. As DNA, the CDR3 is TGCGCCAGCAGCCAAGATTATCCTCAGGGTAATTCACCCCTCCACTTT.

This chain links TRBV9 with TRBJ1-1; TRBD1 is a possible D gene (5 bases). Germline loops: CDR1 SGDLS, CDR2 YYNGEE. The CDR3 is 15 amino acids. Between the trimmed V and J ends, which lost 0 bases and 3 bases, there was a span of 12 bases. In DNA, the CDR3 is TGTGCCAGCAGCGTAGCCGGGGGAAGGGACACTGAAGCTTTCTTT. Translating gives CASSVAGGRDTEAFF. Drawing the rest from reference TRBV9 and TRBJ1-1, the complete variable domain is DSGVTQTPKHLITATGQRVTLRCSPRSGDLSVYWYQQSLDQGLQFLIQYYNGEERAKGNILERFSAQQFPDLHSELNLSSLELGDSALYFCASSVAGGRDTEAFFGQGTRLTVV.

J is TRBJ1-2 and V is TRBV29-1; 7 bases map to TRBD1. Germline values: CDR1 SQVTM, CDR2 ANQGSEA. With 8 bases clipped from V and 4 bases from J, the junction kept 16 bases outside the gene matches. CDR3 length: 15 residues. CDR3 DNA sequence: TGCAGCCCTATTTGTCACCGGGACAGCAGCTATGGCTACACCTTC. It is translated as CSPICHRDSSYGYTF.

In this sample, this clone turned up once. Here the CDR3 DNA reads TGTGCCAGCAGTTCGCGAACAACTAATGAAAAACTGTTTTTT. This sequence encodes CASSSRTTNEKLFF. The J gene is TRBJ1-4, the V gene TRBV27; the D is unclear. This CDR3 is 14 amino acids long. CDR1 is MNHEY, CDR2 SMNVEV, per germline (reference sequence). V dropped 4 bases and J dropped 0 bases, with 6 bases sitting between them.

The chain has TRBV30 and TRBJ2-5; perhaps TRBD1 as D (6 bases). Per the germline V gene, CDR1 is GTSNPN and CDR2 is SVGIG (reference sequence). The CDR3 sequence is 15 residues long. V lost 5 bases to trimming and J lost 7 bases, with 23 bases between them. CDR3 residues: CAWEGVGPLEATQYF. The DNA of the CDR3 is TGTGCCTGGGAGGGGGTTGGTCCCTTAGAAGCGACCCAGTACTTC.

In this sample, this clone turned up a few times. The rearrangement uses TRBV19 and TRBJ1-1; D is ambiguous. The CDR3 runs 15 residues. V lost 3 bases to trimming and J lost 4 bases, with 15 bases between them. From germline, CDR1 is LNHDA and CDR2 SQIVND (reference sequence). This chain's CDR3 is CASSIRATSSTEAFF. The CDR3 DNA reads as TGTGCCAGTAGTATTCGGGCCACGTCGAGCACTGAAGCTTTCTTT. Full variable domain (remainder filled in from reference TRBV19 and TRBJ1-1): DGGITQSPKYLFRKEGQNVTLSCEQNLNHDAMYWYRQDPGQGLRLIYYSQIVNDFQKGDIAEGYSVSREKKESFPLTVTSAQKNPTAFYLCASSIRATSSTEAFFGQGTRLTVV.

This clone was observed a single time. The V and J genes are TRBV19 and TRBJ1-5; tentatively, D is TRBD1 (5 bases). Trimming removed 5 bases from V and 4 bases from J, with 12 bases in between. The CDR3 consists of 14 residues. The V gene's germline CDR1 is LNHDA and CDR2 SQIVND (reference sequence). CDR3 protein: CASSFPHRNQPQHF. CDR3 DNA: TGTGCCAGTAGTTTCCCTCACAGGAATCAGCCCCAGCATTTT.

This clone was detected only once. The chain has TRBV28 and TRBJ1-2; D remains unclear. Trimming stripped 4 bases from V and 9 bases from J, with 9 bases between. The CDR3 extends over 11 amino acids. Germline CDR1 is MDHEN and CDR2 is SYDVKM. The CDR3 bases are TGTGCCAGCAGTTCCCGGGGTAGCTACACCTTC. This encodes CASSSRGSYTF.

In this sample, this clone turned up a few times. The chain combines TRBV2 with TRBJ1-2, with D perhaps matching TRBD1 (6 bases). CDR1 is SNHLY and CDR2 is FYNNEI in the germline V gene. The CDR3 covers 13 residues. The V end lost 6 bases, the J end lost 1 base, and 9 bases lay between the germline ends. The CDR3 region is CASRQGFNYGYTF. The CDR3 coding sequence is TGTGCCAGCAGACAGGGCTTTAACTATGGCTACACCTTC.

This rearrangement joins TRBV4-1 to TRBJ1-3; tentative D call: TRBD1 (6 bases). V lost 0 bases to trimming and J lost 7 bases, with 10 bases between them. Germline-derived CDR1 and CDR2 are MGHRA and YSYEKL. The CDR3 extends over 14 amino acids. CDR3 region: CASSQEGQSNTIYF. The DNA for the CDR3 is TGCGCCAGCAGCCAAGAAGGACAGAGCAACACCATATATTTT.

The chain links TRBV5-1 to TRBJ2-7, with D possibly being TRBD2 (5 bases). This CDR3 contains 15 residues. Trimming stripped 4 bases from V and 7 bases from J, with 21 bases between. CDR1 is SGHRS and CDR2 is YFSETQ in the germline V gene. The chain's CDR3 is CASSDYGELPDEQYF. CDR3 sequence (DNA): TGCGCCAGCAGCGATTACGGGGAACTCCCCGATGAGCAGTACTTC.

The rearrangement uses TRBV5-1 and TRBJ2-3; 8 bases are shared with TRBD2. Trimming took 7 bases from V and 0 from J; bases not matched to a gene: 13. Germline V gives CDR1 SGHRS, CDR2 YFSETQ. The CDR3 covers 17 residues. The CDR3 bases are TGCGCCAGCGCGAAGGCAGCGGGAGCTGCTAGCACAGATACGCAGTATTTT. Protein sequence: CASAKAAGAASTDTQYF.

The V gene is TRBV9, the J gene TRBJ1-5; D uncertain. V was pared by 4 bases and J by 4 bases, with 9 bases between. This CDR3 is 13 amino acids long. Per germline, CDR1 SGDLS and CDR2 YYNGEE. The CDR3 DNA follows: TGTGCCAGCAGCAGGGCAGGTAATCAGCCCCAGCATTTT. This codes for CASSRAGNQPQHF.

The sample holds one count of this clone. CDR3 bases: TGTGCCAGCAGCGACAATCTCTCCTATAATTCACCCCTCCACTTT. Translating it yields CASSDNLSYNSPLHF. The rearrangement uses TRBV28 and TRBJ1-6; D unclear. V dropped 6 bases and J dropped 0 bases, with 9 bases sitting between them. This CDR3 spans 15 amino acids. Germline assignment: CDR1 MDHEN and CDR2 SYDVKM. Together with reference TRBV28 and TRBJ1-6, the CDR3 gives the full variable domain: DVKVTQSSRYLVKRTGEKVFLECVQDMDHENMFWYRQDPGLGLRLIYFSYDVKMKEKGDIPEGYSVSREKKERFSLILESASTNQTSMYLCASSDNLSYNSPLHFGNGTRLTVT.

The CDR3 spells CASSVRSGTGNSPLHF. The CDR3 DNA follows: TGTGCCAGCAGTGTTCGTTCCGGGACAGGGAATTCACCCCTCCACTTT. The chain links TRBV25-1 to TRBJ1-6, with TRBD1 identical over 9 bases. The trim removed 4 bases at V and 7 bases at J, leaving 8 bases unmatched. The CDR3 length is 16 residues. The germline V gene has CDR1 MGHDK and CDR2 SYGVNS.

The CDR3 bases are TGTGCCAGTAGTATGTTGGCCCAGGGTCCAGATACGCAGTATTTT. It yields the protein CASSMLAQGPDTQYF. V usage is TRBV19 and J usage is TRBJ2-3; tentatively, D is TRBD1 (5 bases). V was clipped by 3 bases and J by 4 bases, with 14 bases between them. The CDR3 loop spans 15 amino acids. Looked up from germline, CDR1 is LNHDA and CDR2 is SQIVND (reference sequence).

The rearrangement joins TRBV7-8 to TRBJ2-5; D uncertain. The V gene lost 5 bases and the J gene lost 2 bases, with 12 bases spanning the gap. CDR3 size: 14 residues. CDR1 and CDR2 (germline): SGHVS, FQNEAQ. The CDR3 loop reads CASSPLGNQETQYF. CDR3 nucleotide sequence: TGTGCCAGCAGCCCTCTGGGAAATCAAGAGACCCAGTACTTC.

By share of the sample, this clone is medium-sized. V gene TRBV7-9 combines with J gene TRBJ2-5, with D tentatively TRBD2 (6 bases). Germline-derived CDR1 and CDR2 are SEHNR and FQNEAQ (reference sequence). V lost 5 bases and J lost 0, with 13 bases in between. CDR3 length: 15 amino acids. This CDR3 is CASSRPGLNQETQYF. The DNA of the CDR3 is TGTGCCAGCAGCCGGCCTGGACTAAACCAAGAGACCCAGTACTTC.

The chain is built from TRBV5-6 and TRBJ2-7, with D possibly TRBD2 on 6 matching bases. Germline CDR1 reads SGHDT; CDR2 reads YYEEEE. Trimming removed 4 bases from V and 6 bases from J, with 14 bases in between. CDR3 size: 13 residues. The CDR3 sequence: CASSPGRRAEQYF. CDR3 DNA sequence: TGTGCCAGCAGCCCAGGGAGGCGGGCCGAGCAGTACTTC.